This passage covers 30 T cell receptor beta chains from one sample sequenced in a study of blood T cell repertoires in COVID-19 (dated by TCRdb to about 2020). The library was produced with the immunoSEQ multiplex PCR assay. The source is immuneACCESS, and TCRdb retained only in-frame sequences with V and J called. Part of the clones is not carried over; for the studies checked, unresolved V genes explain less than half of this, and the remainder is unexplained. The sample table records about 200,000 clones; over 75% of these occur just once. Of the sample, around 7% falls within the top ten clones. The sequenced sample was PBMCs or T cells enriched from blood (not recorded which). Source of these receptors: a woman aged 35 to 49 with acute COVID-19.

The chain uses TRBV28 and TRBJ1-5; 9 bases match TRBD1. Germline V gene lookup returns CDR1 MDHEN and CDR2 SYDVKM. This CDR3 contains 18 residues. Trimming at V came to 7 bases and at J to 6 bases, leaving 19 bases not matched to a gene. The CDR3 nucleotides read TGTGCCAGCACCCCGCACGAGGGACAGGGTGGGGGCAGTCAGCCCCAGCATTTT. It yields the protein CASTPHEGQGGGSQPQHF.

The rearrangement joins TRBV9 to TRBJ2-3; D perhaps matches TRBD1 (5 bases). Germline V gene sequence: CDR1 SGDLS, CDR2 YYNGEE. V was clipped by 0 bases and J by 0 bases, with 17 bases between them. The CDR3 spans 18 residues. For the CDR3, the DNA is TGTGCCAGCAGCGTAGTAAGAGACAGAGACCTAAGCACAGATACGCAGTATTTT. Its protein is CASSVVRDRDLSTDTQYF.

The chain recombines TRBV4-3 with TRBJ1-6; D is perhaps TRBD1 (5 bases). CDR3 length: 13 residues. The ends were cut back, 4 bases at V and 8 bases at J, with 9 bases in the middle. Per the germline V gene, CDR1 is LGHNA and CDR2 is YSLEER. DNA of the CDR3: TGCGCCAGCAGCCGCTGGGGGGATTCACCCCTCCACTTT. It codes for CASSRWGDSPLHF.

CDR3 sequence (DNA): TGTGCCAGCAGTGATCGACGGAGCTCCTATAATTCACCCCTCCACTTT. Translating it yields CASSDRRSSYNSPLHF. V gene TRBV6-1 combines with J gene TRBJ1-6; D is ambiguous. Germline lookup yields CDR1 MNHNS and CDR2 SASEGT. CDR3 size: 16 residues. Trimming pared 3 bases from V and 0 bases from J, leaving 9 bases between.

The chain employs TRBV5-1 and TRBJ1-6; tentative D call: TRBD1 (6 bases). This CDR3 region has 15 residues. CDR1 is SGHRS, CDR2 YFSETQ, per germline. V was shortened by 1 base and J by 8 bases, with 13 bases between the two germline ends. CDR3 sequence reads: CASSLTQGRDSPLHF. CDR3 DNA: TGCGCCAGCAGCTTGACACAGGGTAGGGATTCACCCCTCCACTTT.

The V call is TRBV2, the J call TRBJ1-5; TRBD1 agrees at 10 bases. The trim removed 6 bases at V and 1 base at J, leaving 12 bases unmatched. The CDR3 is 18 amino acids. Germline lookup yields CDR1 SNHLY and CDR2 FYNNEI. CDR3 amino acids: CASSGRPGQGPSNQPQHF. CDR3 in DNA: TGTGCCAGCAGCGGTAGGCCGGGACAGGGGCCGAGCAATCAGCCCCAGCATTTT.

The chain has TRBV9 and TRBJ1-2, with D hard to call. V was trimmed by 6 bases and J by 6 bases, leaving 21 bases between them. This CDR3 comprises 15 residues. CDR1 is SGDLS, CDR2 YYNGEE, per germline. The chain's CDR3 is CASTLGGYGPDGYTF. The CDR3 DNA is TGTGCCAGCACTCTGGGAGGGTACGGTCCGGATGGCTACACCTTC.

The rearrangement uses TRBV14 and TRBJ1-3; D is ambiguous. From germline, CDR1 is SGHDN and CDR2 FVKESK. This CDR3 comprises 17 residues. With 5 bases removed from V and 1 base from J, the gap between germline ends came to 18 bases. CDR3 bases: TGTGCCAGCAGCGCCACTAGGACCCAACTATCTGGAAACACCATATATTTT. The encoded protein is CASSATRTQLSGNTIYF.

This clone was counted once. The chain joins TRBV19 to TRBJ2-7; perhaps TRBD2 as D (6 bases). Trimming took 7 bases from V and 4 from J, leaving 20 bases between them. Looked up from germline, CDR1 is LNHDA and CDR2 is SQIVND (reference sequence). This CDR3 contains 15 residues. The CDR3 DNA reads as TGTGCCAGTACGAGGGCAGCCGGGACTGAATACGAGCAGTACTTC. Its protein product is CASTRAAGTEYEQYF.

This clone has a handful of counts. This chain connects TRBV7-9 to TRBJ2-2, with 8 bases lining up with TRBD2. Trimming at V came to 5 bases and at J to 6 bases, leaving 14 bases not matched to a gene. This CDR3 is built from 17 residues. Germline assignment: CDR1 SEHNR and CDR2 FQNEAQ (reference sequence). This CDR3 reads CASSPYRAGGRPGELFF. Here the CDR3 DNA reads TGTGCCAGCAGCCCATACCGGGCGGGAGGAAGGCCCGGGGAGCTGTTTTTT.

J is TRBJ2-1 and V is TRBV28, with TRBD2 as a possible D gene (7 bases). The CDR3 has 19 amino acids. Trimming stripped 6 bases from V and 0 bases from J, with 24 bases between. CDR1 and CDR2 from the germline V gene are MDHEN and SYDVKM. CDR3 residues: CASRRGGAGLTDSYNEQFF. The CDR3, as DNA: TGTGCCAGCAGGCGTGGGGGGGCGGGACTGACCGACTCCTACAATGAGCAGTTCTTC.

This rearrangement joins TRBV2 to TRBJ1-6, with D perhaps TRBD1 (5 bases). This CDR3 has 13 amino acids. The germline V gene has CDR1 SNHLY and CDR2 FYNNEI. The V end lost 5 bases, the J end lost 9 bases, and 11 bases lay between the germline ends. The CDR3 loop reads CASSPRQISPLHF. The CDR3 DNA reads as TGTGCCAGCAGTCCGCGACAGATTTCACCCCTCCACTTT.

The V call is TRBV19, the J call TRBJ2-2; 7 bases are a match to TRBD1. J lost 0 bases, V lost 3 bases, and 1 base had no gene match. CDR3 size: 15 residues. Germline V gives CDR1 LNHDA, CDR2 SQIVND (reference sequence). The CDR3 nucleotides are TGTGCCAGTAGTATGCAGGGGGCGAACACCGGGGAGCTGTTTTTT. It translates to CASSMQGANTGELFF.

J is TRBJ1-3 and V is TRBV13, with a possible D match to TRBD1 (5 bases). Germline V CDR1 and CDR2: PRHDT, FYEKMQ (reference sequence). There are 15 residues in the CDR3. Deletions cut 2 bases from V and 4 bases from J, with 12 bases between. CDR3 sequence: CASSLSGLEGNTIYF. In DNA form, the CDR3 reads TGTGCCAGCAGCTTATCAGGGCTAGAGGGAAACACCATATATTTT.

This clone has just one count. The CDR3 region has the DNA TGTGCCAGCAGTCTCGACAGGGGAAACGAGCAGTACTTC. This gives the protein CASSLDRGNEQYF. The rearrangement links TRBV6-2 or TRBV6-3 to TRBJ2-7, with TRBD1 identical over 8 bases. Germline assignment: CDR1 MNHEY and CDR2 SVGEGT. The CDR3 runs 13 residues. V lost 5 bases, J lost 5 bases, and 5 bases stayed unmatched.

The CDR3 loop is CSVGLAGDNEQFF. CDR3 coding DNA: TGCAGCGTTGGGTTAGCGGGAGACAATGAGCAGTTCTTC. The chain combines TRBV29-1 with TRBJ2-1, with 9 bases matching TRBD2. The CDR3 length is 13 residues. Germline CDR1 is SQVTM and CDR2 is ANQGSEA. Trimming took 4 bases from V and 5 from J; bases not matched to a gene: 3.

As DNA, the CDR3 is TGTGCCTGGAGTTTCGACACCGGGGAGCTGTTTTTT. Its translation: CAWSFDTGELFF. The chain recombines TRBV30 with TRBJ2-2, with D unclear. V was clipped by 2 bases and J by 3 bases, with 4 bases between them. CDR3 length: 12 residues. The germline V gene has CDR1 GTSNPN and CDR2 SVGIG (reference sequence).

V and J are TRBV19 and TRBJ1-5; 9 positions match TRBD1. This CDR3 is 16 amino acids long. Germline assignment: CDR1 LNHDA and CDR2 SQIVND (reference sequence). Trimming removed 6 bases from V and 1 base from J; junction bases left unmatched: 7. The CDR3 DNA reads as TGTGCCAGTAGAACAGGGGGCGGTTGGAGCAATCAGCCCCAGCATTTT. The encoded protein is CASRTGGGWSNQPQHF.

In DNA, the CDR3 is TGTGCCAGTAGTATTAGGGGACAGGGGTTGGGGCAGCCCCAGCATTTT. Translating it yields CASSIRGQGLGQPQHF. This rearrangement joins TRBV19 to TRBJ1-5, with 10 bases matching TRBD1. The CDR3 runs 16 residues. Germline-derived CDR1 and CDR2 are LNHDA and SQIVND (reference sequence). J gave up 7 bases and V 3 bases, and 9 bases lay outside the gene matches.

This chain connects TRBV6-4 to TRBJ2-2, with D perhaps TRBD2 (5 bases). V dropped 5 bases and J dropped 3 bases, with 7 bases sitting between them. CDR3 length: 13 residues. The germline V gene has CDR1 MRHNA and CDR2 SNTAGT. The CDR3 here is CASSSGDTGELFF. The CDR3 nucleotides read TGTGCCAGCAGTAGCGGAGACACCGGGGAGCTGTTTTTT.

This CDR3 is CASSKGQGRNEQYF. CDR3 nucleotide sequence: TGTGCCAGTAGTAAAGGACAGGGGAGGAACGAGCAGTACTTC. The rearrangement uses TRBV19 and TRBJ2-7; 9 bases fit TRBD1. The germline V gene encodes CDR1 LNHDA and CDR2 SQIVND (reference sequence). The CDR3 extends over 14 amino acids. Trimming cost V 4 bases and J 5 bases; bases outside gene matches: 6.

About this clone: One end of the junction varies from germline; a read error may be responsible. Other DNA sequences from this sample encode an identical CDR3 as well. This chain connects TRBV29-1 to TRBJ2-5; 10 bases align to TRBD1. The CDR3 loop spans 14 amino acids. Germline CDR1 and CDR2: SQVTM and ANQGSEA. The CDR3 bases are TGCAGCGTTAAAGACAGGGGGCGACAAGAGACCCAGTACTTC. Encoded protein: CSVKDRGRQETQYF.

The chain carries TRBV28 and TRBJ2-7, with 8 bases that match TRBD2. V was pared by 5 bases and J by 4 bases, with 10 bases of the junction left unmatched. CDR1 and CDR2 (germline): MDHEN, SYDVKM. The CDR3 has 15 amino acids. CDR3 nucleotides: TGTGCCAGCAGTATTCAGAGCGGGAGCTATTACGAGCAGTACTTC. Translated, it gives CASSIQSGSYYEQYF.

The rearrangement links TRBV29-1 to TRBJ1-2; no reliable D call. This CDR3 spans 15 amino acids. V lost 0 bases to trimming and J lost 3 bases, with 14 bases between them. Germline assignment: CDR1 SQVTM and CDR2 ANQGSEA. Here the CDR3 DNA reads TGCAGCGTTGAAGAGGGCCCGGGAGGGTACTATGGCTACACCTTC. Translating gives CSVEEGPGGYYGYTF.

The chain links TRBV29-1 to TRBJ1-1, with unresolved D. Germline CDR1 SQVTM, CDR2 ANQGSEA. CDR3 size: 14 residues. Trimming pared 8 bases from V and 4 bases from J, leaving 20 bases between. CDR3 sequence (DNA): TGCAGCCCCACAAGTGGCGCCTCAGGCACTGAAGCTTTCTTT. The encoded protein is CSPTSGASGTEAFF. Looking up the rest from reference TRBV29-1 and TRBJ1-1 gives the full variable domain: SAVISQKPSRDICQRGTSLTIQCQVDSQVTMMFWYRQQPGQSLTLIATANQGSEATYESGFVIDKFPISRPNLTFSTLTVSNMSPEDSSIYLCSPTSGASGTEAFFGQGTRLTVV.

V usage is TRBV28 and J usage is TRBJ2-1, with D perhaps TRBD1 (6 bases). The germline gives CDR1 MDHEN, CDR2 SYDVKM. This CDR3 has 12 amino acids. V gave up 2 bases and J gave up 12 bases, with 11 bases separating them. The CDR3 region is CASSLRGFGQFF. The CDR3 nucleotides read TGTGCCAGCAGTTTAAGGGGGTTCGGGCAGTTCTTC.

J is TRBJ2-6 and V is TRBV19; possible D gene TRBD2, 5 bases. The CDR3 sequence is 16 residues long. V dropped 7 bases and J dropped 0 bases, with 13 bases sitting between them. Per germline, CDR1 LNHDA and CDR2 SQIVND (reference sequence). The CDR3 region has the DNA TGTGCCAGTACCCCCCATGAGGGCTCTGGGGCCAACGTCCTGACTTTC. Its protein is CASTPHEGSGANVLTF. The complete variable domain, with remaining parts taken from reference TRBV19 and TRBJ2-6, reads DGGITQSPKYLFRKEGQNVTLSCEQNLNHDAMYWYRQDPGQGLRLIYYSQIVNDFQKGDIAEGYSVSREKKESFPLTVTSAQKNPTAFYLCASTPHEGSGANVLTFGAGSRLTVL.

This clone came up a few times. The chain uses TRBV14 and TRBJ2-5; 7 nucleotides align to TRBD1. Trimming at V came to 1 base and at J to 5 bases, leaving 7 bases not matched to a gene. CDR3 size: 15 residues. Germline CDR1 is SGHDN and CDR2 is FVKESK. The CDR3 DNA reads TGTGCCAGCAGCCAAGCGCGCGCCAGGGGGGAGACCCAGTACTTC. Its translation: CASSQARARGETQYF. Full variable domain (rest looked up from reference TRBV14 and TRBJ2-5): EAGVTQFPSHSVIEKGQTVTLRCDPISGHDNLYWYRRVMGKEIKFLLHFVKESKQDESGMPNNRFLAERTGGTYSTLKVQPAELEDSGVYFCASSQARARGETQYFGPGTRLLVL.

The chain links TRBV3-1 (or the pseudogene TRBV3-2) to TRBJ1-1; TRBD1 matches 7 bases. The CDR3 has 15 amino acids. Germline CDR1 and CDR2: LGHDT and YNNKEL (reference sequence). V was pared by 6 bases and J by 4 bases, with 11 bases of the junction left unmatched. The chain's CDR3 is CASRDGQAKSTEAFF. The CDR3, as DNA: TGTGCCAGCAGGGACGGACAGGCTAAAAGCACTGAAGCTTTCTTT.

The chain employs TRBV18 and TRBJ1-2, with TRBD1 as a possible D gene (5 bases). The germline V gene has CDR1 KGHSH and CDR2 LQKENI. V was pared by 5 bases and J by 4 bases, with 11 bases between. The CDR3 has 13 residues. The CDR3 sequence is CASSTTDSYGYTF. The CDR3 bases are TGTGCCAGCTCAACGACAGACAGCTATGGCTACACCTTC.